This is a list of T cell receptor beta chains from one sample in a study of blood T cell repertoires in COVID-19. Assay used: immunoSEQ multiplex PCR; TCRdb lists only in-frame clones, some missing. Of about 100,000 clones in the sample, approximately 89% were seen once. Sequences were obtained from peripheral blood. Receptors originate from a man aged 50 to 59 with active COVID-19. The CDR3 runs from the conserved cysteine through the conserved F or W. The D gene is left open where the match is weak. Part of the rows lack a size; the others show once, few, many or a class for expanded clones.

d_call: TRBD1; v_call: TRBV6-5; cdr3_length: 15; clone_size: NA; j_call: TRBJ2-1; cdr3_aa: CASSHRDRGGGEQFF; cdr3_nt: TGTGCCAGCAGTCACCGGGACAGGGGTGGGGGTGAGCAGTTCTTC
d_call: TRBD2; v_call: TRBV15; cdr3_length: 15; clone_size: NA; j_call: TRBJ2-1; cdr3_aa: CATSRVSGGKNEQFF; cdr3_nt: TGTGCCACCAGCAGAGTAAGCGGGGGCAAAAATGAGCAGTTCTTC
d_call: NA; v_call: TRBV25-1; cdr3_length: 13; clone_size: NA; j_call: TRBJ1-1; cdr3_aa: CASRAPLAPEAFF; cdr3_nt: TGTGCCAGCCGTGCCCCGCTGGCACCTGAAGCTTTCTTT
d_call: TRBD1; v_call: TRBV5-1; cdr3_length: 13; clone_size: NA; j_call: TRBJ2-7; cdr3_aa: CASSSPQGYEQYF; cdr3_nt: TGCGCCAGCAGCTCGCCACAGGGGTACGAGCAGTACTTC
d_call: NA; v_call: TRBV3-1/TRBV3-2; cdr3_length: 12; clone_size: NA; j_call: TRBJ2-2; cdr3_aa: CASSLGPGELFF; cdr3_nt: TGTGCCAGCAGTCTTGGCCCCGGGGAGCTGTTTTTT
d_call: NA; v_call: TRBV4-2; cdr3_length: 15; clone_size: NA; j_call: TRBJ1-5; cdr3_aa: CASSQEAGSNQPQHF; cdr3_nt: TGTGCCAGCAGCCAAGAGGCAGGGAGCAATCAGCCCCAGCATTTT
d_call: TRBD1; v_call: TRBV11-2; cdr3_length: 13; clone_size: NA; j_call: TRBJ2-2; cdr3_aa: CASATGEAGELFF; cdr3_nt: TGTGCCAGCGCGACAGGGGAGGCCGGGGAGCTGTTTTTT
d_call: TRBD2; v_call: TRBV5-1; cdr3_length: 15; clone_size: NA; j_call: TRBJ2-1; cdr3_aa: CASSSTSGTYNEQFF; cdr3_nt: TGCGCCAGCAGCTCGACTAGCGGGACTTACAATGAGCAGTTCTTC
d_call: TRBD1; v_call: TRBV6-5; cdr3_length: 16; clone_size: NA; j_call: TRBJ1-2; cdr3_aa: CASSSLGQGGNYGYTF; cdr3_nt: TGTGCCAGCAGTTCTCTGGGACAGGGGGGAAACTATGGCTACACCTTC
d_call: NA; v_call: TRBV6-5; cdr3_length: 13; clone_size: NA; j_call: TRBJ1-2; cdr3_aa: CASSAAGLDGYTF; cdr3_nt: TGTGCCAGCAGCGCCGCAGGGCTCGATGGCTACACCTTC
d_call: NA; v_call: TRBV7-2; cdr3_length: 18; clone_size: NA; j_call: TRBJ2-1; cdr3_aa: CASSLVEGSSMTFNEQFF; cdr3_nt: TGTGCCAGCAGCTTAGTGGAGGGTTCTAGTATGACGTTCAATGAGCAGTTCTTC
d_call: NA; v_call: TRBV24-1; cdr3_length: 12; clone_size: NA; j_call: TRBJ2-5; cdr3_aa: CATSAGAETQYF; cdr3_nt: TGTGCCACCAGTGCGGGAGCGGAGACCCAGTACTTC
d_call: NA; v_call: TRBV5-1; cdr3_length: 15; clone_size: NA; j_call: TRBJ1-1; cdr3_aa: CASSLFAGQNTEAFF; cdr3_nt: TGCGCCAGCAGCTTGTTTGCCGGACAGAACACTGAAGCTTTCTTT
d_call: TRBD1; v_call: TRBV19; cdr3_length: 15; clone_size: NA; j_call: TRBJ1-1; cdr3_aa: CASEQGTLLNTEAFF; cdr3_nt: TGTGCCAGCGAACAGGGGACACTTCTGAACACTGAAGCTTTCTTT
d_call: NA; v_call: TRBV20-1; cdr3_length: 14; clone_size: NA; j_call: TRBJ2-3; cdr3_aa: CSASDGESTDTQYF; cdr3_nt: TGCAGTGCTAGTGACGGGGAAAGCACAGATACGCAGTATTTT
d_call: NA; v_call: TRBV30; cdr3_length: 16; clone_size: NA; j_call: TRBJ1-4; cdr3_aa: CAWNRDTQTSNEKLFF; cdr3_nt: TGTGCCTGGAATCGGGACACACAAACTAGTAATGAAAAACTGTTTTTT
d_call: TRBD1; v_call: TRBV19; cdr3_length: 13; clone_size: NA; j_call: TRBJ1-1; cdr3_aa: CATGTGVNTEAFF; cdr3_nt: TGTGCCACCGGGACAGGGGTGAACACTGAAGCTTTCTTT
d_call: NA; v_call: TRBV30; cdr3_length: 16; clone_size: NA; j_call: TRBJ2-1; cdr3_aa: CAWSKTSSGSYNEQFF; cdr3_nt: TGTGCCTGGAGCAAGACCAGTTCGGGGTCCTACAATGAGCAGTTCTTC
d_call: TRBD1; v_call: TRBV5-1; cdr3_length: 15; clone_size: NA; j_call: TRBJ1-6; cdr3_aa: CASSVGTVDNSPLHF; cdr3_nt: TGCGCCAGCAGCGTAGGGACAGTCGATAATTCACCCCTCCACTTT
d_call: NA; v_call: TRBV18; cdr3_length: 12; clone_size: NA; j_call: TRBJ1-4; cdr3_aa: CASSPMGRLLFF; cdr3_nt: TGTGCCAGCTCACCAATGGGCCGGCTGCTGTTTTTT
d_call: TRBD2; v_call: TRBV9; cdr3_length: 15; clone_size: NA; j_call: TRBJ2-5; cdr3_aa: CASSATGLPSETQYF; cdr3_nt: TGTGCCAGCAGCGCGACGGGACTACCTTCAGAGACCCAGTACTTC
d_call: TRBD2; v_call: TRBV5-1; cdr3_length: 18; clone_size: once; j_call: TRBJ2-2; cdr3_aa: CASSLVASGGRNTGELFF; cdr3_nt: TGCGCCAGCAGCTTGGTCGCTAGCGGGGGTCGTAACACCGGGGAGCTGTTTTTT
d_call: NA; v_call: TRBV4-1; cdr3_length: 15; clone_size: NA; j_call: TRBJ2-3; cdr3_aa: CASSQYNGWSDTQYF; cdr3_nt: TGCGCCAGCAGCCAGTACAACGGGTGGTCAGATACGCAGTATTTT
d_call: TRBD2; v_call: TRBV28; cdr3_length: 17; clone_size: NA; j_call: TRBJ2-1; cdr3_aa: CASSSLGLAGGYNEQFF; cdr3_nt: TGTGCCAGCAGTTCCCTCGGGCTAGCGGGTGGGTACAATGAGCAGTTCTTC
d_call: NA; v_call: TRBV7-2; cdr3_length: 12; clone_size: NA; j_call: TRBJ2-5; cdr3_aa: CASSTYQETQYF; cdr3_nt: TGTGCCAGCAGTACATACCAAGAGACCCAGTACTTC
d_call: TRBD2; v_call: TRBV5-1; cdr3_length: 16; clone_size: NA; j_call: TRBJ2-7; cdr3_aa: CASSLVASGVPGEQYF; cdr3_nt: TGCGCCAGCAGCTTGGTGGCTAGCGGGGTGCCTGGCGAGCAGTACTTC
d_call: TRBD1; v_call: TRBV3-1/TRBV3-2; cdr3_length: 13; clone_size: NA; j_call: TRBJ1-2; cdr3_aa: CASRTGGSYGYTF; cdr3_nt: TGTGCCAGCAGGACAGGGGGCTCCTATGGCTACACCTTC
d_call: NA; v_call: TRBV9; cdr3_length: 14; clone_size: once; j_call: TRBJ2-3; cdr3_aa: CASSVLASTDTQYF; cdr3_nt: TGTGCCAGCAGCGTATTGGCTAGCACAGATACGCAGTATTTT
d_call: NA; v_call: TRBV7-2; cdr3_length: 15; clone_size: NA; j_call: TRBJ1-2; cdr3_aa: CASSLEGAGLYGYTF; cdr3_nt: TGTGCCAGCAGCTTAGAAGGGGCCGGCCTCTATGGCTACACCTTC
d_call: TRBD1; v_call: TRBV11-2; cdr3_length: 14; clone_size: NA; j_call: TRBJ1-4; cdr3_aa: CASSSRTGGEKLFF; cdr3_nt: TGTGCCAGCAGCTCCCGGACAGGGGGGGAAAAACTGTTTTTT
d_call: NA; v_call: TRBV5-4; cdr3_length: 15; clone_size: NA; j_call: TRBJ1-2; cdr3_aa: CASSLAKGGVLGYTF; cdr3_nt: TGTGCCAGCAGCTTGGCCAAGGGCGGGGTTCTTGGCTACACCTTC
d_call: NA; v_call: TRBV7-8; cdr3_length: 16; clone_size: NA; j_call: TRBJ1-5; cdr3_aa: CASSLERWRDNQPQHF; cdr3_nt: TGTGCCAGCAGCTTAGAAAGATGGAGGGACAATCAGCCCCAGCATTTT
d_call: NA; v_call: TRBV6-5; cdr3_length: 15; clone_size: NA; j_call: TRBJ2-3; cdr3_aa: CASRAHYEPTDTQYF; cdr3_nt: TGTGCCAGCAGGGCACACTACGAGCCCACAGATACGCAGTATTTT
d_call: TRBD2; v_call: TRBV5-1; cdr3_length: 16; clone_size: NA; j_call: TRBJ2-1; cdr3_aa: CASSLAAGGPNNEQFF; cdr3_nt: TGCGCCAGCAGCTTGGCAGCGGGAGGGCCTAACAATGAGCAGTTCTTC
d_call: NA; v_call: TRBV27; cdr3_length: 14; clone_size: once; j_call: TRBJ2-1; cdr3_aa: CASTVYGGGSEQFF; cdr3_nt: TGTGCCAGCACTGTCTATGGCGGAGGCAGTGAGCAGTTCTTC
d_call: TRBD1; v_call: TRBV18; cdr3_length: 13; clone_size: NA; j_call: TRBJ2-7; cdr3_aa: CASSPGTGYEQYF; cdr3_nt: TGTGCCAGCTCACCTGGGACAGGCTACGAGCAGTACTTC
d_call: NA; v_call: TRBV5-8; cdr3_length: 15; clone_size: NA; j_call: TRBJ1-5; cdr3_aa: CASSLGGRGNQPQHF; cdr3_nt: TGTGCCAGCAGCTTGGGGGGGAGGGGGAATCAGCCCCAGCATTTT
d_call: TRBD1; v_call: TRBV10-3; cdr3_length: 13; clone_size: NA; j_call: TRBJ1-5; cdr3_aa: CAISGTANQPQHF; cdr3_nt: TGTGCCATCAGCGGGACAGCTAATCAGCCCCAGCATTTT
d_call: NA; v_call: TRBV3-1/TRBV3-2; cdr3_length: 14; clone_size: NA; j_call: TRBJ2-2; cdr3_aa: CASSLLTRTGELFF; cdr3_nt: TGTGCCAGCAGCCTTTTGACTAGGACCGGGGAGCTGTTTTTT
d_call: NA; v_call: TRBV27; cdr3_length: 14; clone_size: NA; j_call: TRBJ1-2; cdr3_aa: CASSLGRGGYGYTF; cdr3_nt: TGTGCCAGCAGCCTGGGCAGGGGCGGCTATGGCTACACCTTC
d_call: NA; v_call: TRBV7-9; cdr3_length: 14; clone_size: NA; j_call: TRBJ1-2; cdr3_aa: CASSYNQLAEGYTF; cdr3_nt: TGTGCCAGCAGCTATAATCAGCTCGCGGAAGGCTACACCTTC
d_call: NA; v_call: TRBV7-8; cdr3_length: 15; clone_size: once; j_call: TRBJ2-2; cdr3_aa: CASSSISGAGGELFF; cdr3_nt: TGTGCCAGCAGCTCTATCTCTGGAGCCGGCGGGGAGCTGTTTTTT
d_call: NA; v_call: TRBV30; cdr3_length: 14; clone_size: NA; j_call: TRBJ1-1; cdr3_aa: CAWSVAGGRTEAFF; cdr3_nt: TGTGCCTGGAGTGTAGCCGGAGGGAGAACTGAAGCTTTCTTT
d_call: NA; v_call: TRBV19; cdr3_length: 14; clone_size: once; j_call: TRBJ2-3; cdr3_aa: CASRGWGGPDTQYF; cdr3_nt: TGTGCCAGCCGTGGATGGGGCGGCCCAGATACGCAGTATTTT
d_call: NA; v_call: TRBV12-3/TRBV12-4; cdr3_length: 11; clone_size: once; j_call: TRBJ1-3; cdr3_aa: CASSPRGLVYF; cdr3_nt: TGTGCCAGCAGCCCCAGGGGCCTCGTATATTTT